This entry describes one T cell receptor (beta chain). As yet, its antigen is unknown. The germline CDR1 and CDR2 sequences are KGHSH and LQKENI. V lost 4 bases to trimming and J lost 0 bases; unmatched junction nucleotides: 5. This CDR3 region has 18 residues. This specimen comes from a study of Ad26.COV2.S vaccination and SARS-CoV-2 variants. Study-wide points: After vaccination, substantial breadth of spike-specific CD8+ and CD4+ responses was reported.

Generated by immunoSEQ multiplex PCR, the TCRdb table keeps only in-frame clones and is missing some. This table holds roughly 250,000 clones, around 85% found once. This sample's treatment: approximately 18 received Ad26.COV2.S at low or high dose, single or two shots; five or six received placebo; per-sample allocation not given. Following the first vaccine or placebo injection, samples were taken on day 63. The sequencing used peripheral blood, collected in a trial of Ad26.COV2.S vaccine versus placebo. The chain carries TRBV18 and TRBJ2-4; 14 nucleotides align to TRBD2. The TCR sequence derives from a person between 18 and 65 years old who received the Ad26.COV2.S COVID-19 vaccine or a placebo. The CDR3 sequence is CASSLGTSGSIAKNIQYF. CDR3 nucleotide sequence: TGTGCCAGCTCACTCGGGACTAGCGGGAGTATAGCCAAAAACATTCAGTACTTC.